A single T cell receptor beta chain is shown here with its context. The source of the sample is a study of T cell responses to AZD1222 COVID-19 vaccine. The CDR3 covers 15 residues. Trimming left V 3 bases short and J 0 bases short, with 9 bases between. Germline CDR1 LNHDA, CDR2 SQIVND (reference sequence). TCRdb's copy holds only in-frame clones and misses some; the assay was immunoSEQ multiplex PCR. The sample yields over 120,000 clones, about 91% seen once. V gene TRBV19 combines with J gene TRBJ1-3, with no clear D. This receptor was taken from an adult who received the AZD1222 COVID-19 vaccine. The specimen was peripheral blood, collected 28 days after the second AZD1222 dose. CDR3 region: CASSIHRFSGNTIYF. Here the CDR3 DNA reads TGTGCCAGTAGTATCCACAGATTCTCTGGAAACACCATATATTTT.